Listed below are T cell receptor beta chains from one sample, sequenced in a study of shared clonotypes between healthy human individuals. The protocol was immunoSEQ multiplex PCR, while the TCRdb copy is restricted to in-frame clones and leaves out a portion. The sample has approximately 980,000 clones, 70% to 85% seen once; the top ten hold roughly 1.5%. Sequencing used memory CD4+ T cells sorted from blood. The receptor source for this set is a man in his late teens or twenties in good health. Each CDR3 is given with its conserved first and last residue. The D gene is left open where the match is weak. Clone sizes are given selectively: once, few, many, or a class where the clone is expanded.

size | J | V | D | DNA | CDR3
NA | TRBJ1-6 | TRBV2 | NA | TGTGCCAGCAGTGAAGCCGGGGCTACCTCCTATAATTCACCCCTCCACTTT | CASSEAGATSYNSPLHF
few | TRBJ1-5 | TRBV11-2 | TRBD1 | TGTGCCAGCAGCCCCGGGACAGGGTCCCATCAGCCCCAGCATTTT | CASSPGTGSHQPQHF
few | TRBJ2-4 | TRBV7-2 | TRBD2 | TGTGCCAGCAGCTCCGGAGCGGGAGGGGTAGCCAAAAACATTCAGTACTTC | CASSSGAGGVAKNIQYF
NA | TRBJ1-5 | TRBV6-5 | NA | TGTGCCAGCAGCAATAGGGCCTCAGGCAATCAGCCCCAGCATTTT | CASSNRASGNQPQHF
NA | TRBJ2-7 | TRBV4-1 | NA | TGCGCCAGCAGCAAAGACTCCAGGGTCGGGGAGCAGTACTTC | CASSKDSRVGEQYF
NA | TRBJ2-3 | TRBV27 | TRBD1 | TGTGCCAGCAGCCTGACAGGGCTGGTGGATACGCAGTATTTT | CASSLTGLVDTQYF
NA | TRBJ2-5 | TRBV2 | TRBD1 | TGTGCCAGCAATACAGGGGGCTGGGAGACCCAGTACTTC | CASNTGGWETQYF
NA | TRBJ2-3 | TRBV19 | NA | TGTGCCAGTAGTCAACGAGGGTCGGCTAGCACAGATACGCAGTATTTT | CASSQRGSASTDTQYF
NA | TRBJ1-1 | TRBV5-1 | TRBD1 | TGCGCCAGCAGCTTAGACAGGGCTGGGGCTGAAGCTTTCTTT | CASSLDRAGAEAFF
NA | TRBJ2-7 | TRBV5-1 | NA | TGCGCCAGCAGCGCTGGAGGGTACTTGTACGAGCAGTACTTC | CASSAGGYLYEQYF
NA | TRBJ2-2 | TRBV4-1 | NA | TGCGCCAGCAGCCAAGATCGGCGAGCGGGGAACACCGGGGAGCTGTTTTTT | CASSQDRRAGNTGELFF
NA | TRBJ1-5 | TRBV19 | NA | TGTGCCAGTAGTTCCGGGGTTATTAGCAATCAGCCCCAGCATTTT | CASSSGVISNQPQHF
NA | TRBJ2-3 | TRBV6-1 | NA | TGTGCCAGTGTTCGACGTGGCACAGATACGCAGTATTTT | CASVRRGTDTQYF
NA | TRBJ1-1 | TRBV6-5 | NA | TGTGCCAGCCAACGAAGCCGGGCAGTCACTGAAGCTTTCTTT | CASQRSRAVTEAFF
NA | TRBJ2-3 | TRBV10-1 | NA | TGCGCCAGCAGTGGACAGCTATCCTCTAGCACAGATACGCAGTATTTT | CASSGQLSSSTDTQYF
few | TRBJ2-5 | TRBV7-2 | TRBD2 | TGTGCCAGCAGCCCCCCTGGCGGGAGGGGAAAGACCCAGTACTTC | CASSPPGGRGKTQYF
NA | TRBJ2-2 | TRBV28 | NA | TGTGCCAGCAGTCCCCCAGGCAGGGACACCGGGGAGCTGTTTTTT | CASSPPGRDTGELFF
NA | TRBJ1-2 | TRBV28 | NA | TGTGCCAGCAGCCCCCCGCCAGGGCGATCTAACTATGGCTACACCTTC | CASSPPPGRSNYGYTF
NA | TRBJ2-3 | TRBV2 | TRBD2 | TGTGCCAGCAGCGTCCCGGGACTAGCTATGGGAGGGCTCGGCACAGATACGCAGTATTTT | CASSVPGLAMGGLGTDTQYF
NA | TRBJ1-2 | TRBV5-8 | TRBD1 | TGTGCCAGCAGCCTCGGGACAGGCTATGACTATGGCTACACCTTC | CASSLGTGYDYGYTF
NA | TRBJ2-1 | TRBV5-4 | TRBD2 | TGTGCCAGCAGCTGGGAGGCGGGAGGGGTAAATGAGCAGTTCTTC | CASSWEAGGVNEQFF
NA | TRBJ1-5 | TRBV28 | TRBD1 | TGTGCCAGCAGCTCCGGGACAGGTAGCAATCAGCCCCAGCATTTT | CASSSGTGSNQPQHF
NA | TRBJ2-7 | TRBV11-2 | NA | TGTGCCAGCAGTAACCGGGGCAGAAGCTACGAGCAGTACTTC | CASSNRGRSYEQYF
NA | TRBJ2-7 | TRBV10-2 | NA | TGCGCCAGCACCCCGTTGACGACGAGGGTCTACGAGCAGTACTTC | CASTPLTTRVYEQYF
NA | TRBJ2-5 | TRBV5-4 | NA | TGTGCCAGCAGCTTGGGACAGACAGGAGAGACCCAGTACTTC | CASSLGQTGETQYF
NA | TRBJ2-5 | TRBV28 | NA | TGTGCCAGCACCCCTTCCCGTACAGGGAGCGAGACCCAGTACTTC | CASTPSRTGSETQYF
NA | TRBJ1-1 | TRBV28 | TRBD1 | TGTGCCAGCACCAGAGGGGGCGCGAACACTGAAGCTTTCTTT | CASTRGGANTEAFF
NA | TRBJ2-5 | TRBV12-5 | NA | TGTGCTAGTGGTTTGGTACCCGGAAAGACCCAGTACTTC | CASGLVPGKTQYF
NA | TRBJ2-7 | TRBV29-1 | NA | TGCAGGGCGGACACCCCAGGGGAGCAGTACTTC | CRADTPGEQYF
NA | TRBJ1-3 | TRBV13 | NA | TGTGCCAGCAGCTTAATTCAGGGAACCTCTGGAAACACCATATATTTT | CASSLIQGTSGNTIYF
NA | TRBJ2-3 | TRBV2 | NA | TGTGCCAGCAGTGAAGCCCTTGGCCCAGATACGCAGTATTTT | CASSEALGPDTQYF
NA | TRBJ2-7 | TRBV6-1 | TRBD1 | TGTGCCAGCAGTGGCCCGGGACAGGGGGCCTACGAGCAGTACTTC | CASSGPGQGAYEQYF
NA | TRBJ2-3 | TRBV30 | TRBD2 | TGTGCCTGGGGGGTGGAAGCGGGGCGTCGGGATACGCAGTATTTT | CAWGVEAGRRDTQYF
NA | TRBJ2-2 | TRBV2 | TRBD1 | TGTGCCACCCACCCGACAGGGTTCGCCGGGGAGCTGTTTTTT | CATHPTGFAGELFF
NA | TRBJ1-5 | TRBV5-5 | NA | TGTGCCAGCAGTACGGGGGACCCCAATCAGCCCCAGCATTTT | CASSTGDPNQPQHF
NA | TRBJ1-3 | TRBV9 | NA | TGTGCCAGCAGTCGTACTCAGGGGCTTCTTGGAAACACCATATATTTT | CASSRTQGLLGNTIYF
many | TRBJ1-6 | TRBV28 | TRBD1 | TGTGCCATCCGAGGGGGGACAGGGAATAATTCACCCCTCCACTTT | CAIRGGTGNNSPLHF
NA | TRBJ2-3 | TRBV29-1 | TRBD2 | TGCAGCGTGGAGGAGGGCGGGGGAGATACGCAGTATTTT | CSVEEGGGDTQYF
NA | TRBJ1-6 | TRBV27 | NA | TGTGCCAGCAGTTTATTGGGAGGAGAAGGGCGGTCACCCCTCCACTTT | CASSLLGGEGRSPLHF
NA | TRBJ1-4 | TRBV27 | NA | TGTGCCAGCAGTTACGCTGGTAATGAAAAACTGTTTTTT | CASSYAGNEKLFF
NA | TRBJ2-5 | TRBV19 | TRBD1 | TGTGCCAGTAGTGGCACAGGGGGCGGTCGGGAGACCCAGTACTTC | CASSGTGGGRETQYF
NA | TRBJ2-7 | TRBV9 | NA | TGTGCCAGCAGCGAGATGGGGGGTGCTTCCTACGAGCAGTACTTC | CASSEMGGASYEQYF
NA | TRBJ2-1 | TRBV7-2 | NA | TGTGCCAGCAGCTTAGACATGTCTTTGCGTGAGCAGTTCTTC | CASSLDMSLREQFF
NA | TRBJ2-1 | TRBV5-6 | NA | TGTGCCAGCAAAAAGACAGGTGGGAATGAGCAGTTCTTC | CASKKTGGNEQFF
NA | TRBJ1-2 | TRBV11-2 | NA | TGTGCCAGCAGCTTCGGTAACTATGGCTACACCTTC | CASSFGNYGYTF
NA | TRBJ2-5 | TRBV9 | TRBD1 | TGTGCCAGCAGCTTAGGGGGCGCAAATAAGGAGACCCAGTACTTC | CASSLGGANKETQYF
NA | TRBJ2-5 | TRBV5-1 | NA | TGCGCCAGCAGCTACGAGGGGGTTCCGTACTTC | CASSYEGVPYF
NA | TRBJ2-7 | TRBV5-1 | NA | TGCGCCAGCTCCACTGGCAGCTCCTACGAGCAGTACTTC | CASSTGSSYEQYF